This TCR beta chain was captured by sequencing in a study of early T cells in non-severe SARS-CoV-2 infection. Unique molecular identifiers (one per individual cDNA molecule) were attached. A single record per CDR3 protein comes from TCRdb applying MiXCR to the 5' RACE reads. The sample lists 75,000 or so distinct CDR3 sequences, about 11% seen once, with around 6.7% in the top ten. This clonotype has only a few counts. As yet, its antigen is unknown. General study findings and limits: Missing private and CD4 specificities, VDJdb matching favored anti-spike CD8 responses.

The material sequenced was whole blood. The source is an adult who was a healthcare worker with PCR-confirmed SARS-CoV-2 infection or an uninfected control (not recorded which).

DNA of the CDR3: TGCAGTGCTAGATCCCGGACTAGCGGACTCTACAATGAGCAGTTCTTC. As protein: CSARSRTSGLYNEQFF. The chain carries TRBV20-1 and TRBJ2-1, with 10 bases that match TRBD2. Trimming at V came to 2 bases and at J to 3 bases, leaving 7 bases not matched to a gene. CDR3 length: 16 amino acids. Germline CDR1 DFQATT, CDR2 SNEGSKA (reference sequence).